This TCR beta chain emerged from a study of blood T cell repertoires in COVID-19. Germline CDR1 reads SGHAT; CDR2 reads FQNNGV. V dropped 5 bases and J dropped 7 bases, with 8 bases sitting between them. This CDR3 is 11 amino acids long. Profiling relied on immunoSEQ multiplex PCR, and the TCRdb table lists in-frame clones only, not all of them. The repertoire holds under 200,000 clones, with around 83% as singletons. Sequencing was performed on peripheral blood. This sequence joins TRBV11-2 and TRBJ1-1, with D tentatively TRBD1 (5 bases). The sequence came from a human donor in a cohort sampled during active COVID-19. In nucleotides, the CDR3 is TGTGCCAGCAGCGCCAGGGTTGAAGCTTTCTTT. Translated, it gives CASSARVEAFF.